The 21 T cell receptor beta chains below come from one sample, sequenced in a study of T cell responses to AZD1222 COVID-19 vaccine. Sequenced by immunoSEQ multiplex PCR; TCRdb stores in-frame clones only, minus some. Of 150,000 to 200,000 clones in the sample, around 90% were seen once. The material sequenced was peripheral blood, taken 28 days after the second dose of the MenACWY control vaccine. These TCRs come from an adult who received the MenACWY meningococcal vaccine as a control.

The chain is built from TRBV27 and TRBJ2-2; D is tentatively TRBD1 or TRBD2 (9 bases each). CDR3 length: 19 amino acids. The germline gives CDR1 MNHEY, CDR2 SMNVEV (reference sequence). Trimming shortened V by 4 bases and J by 2 bases, and 23 bases separated the two germline ends. The CDR3 DNA follows: TGTGCCAGCAGTTCCCGGGACAGGGTGGGGACTAGCAACACCGGGGAGCTGTTTTTT. The encoded protein is CASSSRDRVGTSNTGELFF.

This chain joins TRBV9 and TRBJ1-1, with TRBD1 matching over 7 bases. Trimming cost V 3 bases and J 1 base; bases outside gene matches: 9. Germline V gene lookup returns CDR1 SGDLS and CDR2 YYNGEE. This CDR3 has 16 residues. CDR3 DNA: TGTGCCAGCAGCGCAGAAGCACAGGGGTGGAACACTGAAGCTTTCTTT. Translating gives CASSAEAQGWNTEAFF.

V gene TRBV2 combines with J gene TRBJ2-1; 12 bases map to TRBD2. Germline CDR1 and CDR2: SNHLY and FYNNEI. V shed 6 bases and J 8 bases; nucleotides not matched to a gene: 8. This CDR3 is built from 15 residues. The CDR3 sequence is CASRATSGRGDEQFF. The CDR3 DNA reads TGTGCCAGCAGGGCGACTAGCGGGAGAGGCGATGAGCAGTTCTTC.

This chain uses TRBV6-6 with TRBJ1-1, with D hard to call. The CDR3 has 12 amino acids. From germline, CDR1 is MNHNY and CDR2 SVGAGI (reference sequence). V lost 7 bases, J lost 6 bases, and 12 bases lay in between. CDR3 protein: CASNKGNAEAFF. The CDR3 DNA sequence: TGTGCCAGCAATAAGGGTAACGCTGAAGCTTTCTTT.

V and J are TRBV11-3 and TRBJ2-7; D assignment may be TRBD1 or TRBD2 (5 bases each). Deletions cut 4 bases from V and 2 bases from J, with 18 bases between. Germline CDR1 reads SGHNT; CDR2 reads YENEEA. The CDR3 spans 16 residues. For the CDR3, the DNA is TGTGCCAGCAGCTCGGGACCGCAAAAACAGGCCTACGAGCAGTACTTC. This encodes CASSSGPQKQAYEQYF.

The chain carries TRBV11-3 and TRBJ1-1; 9 nucleotides match TRBD1. J gave up 0 bases and V 5 bases, and 7 bases lay outside the gene matches. Germline-derived CDR1 and CDR2 are SGHNT and YENEEA. The CDR3 covers 16 residues. The CDR3 region has the DNA TGTGCCAGCAGCCGCGACAGGGGGTGGGTGAACACTGAAGCTTTCTTT. Translation: CASSRDRGWVNTEAFF.

This chain joins TRBV15 and TRBJ2-3; no definite D call. Germline CDR1 is LNHNV and CDR2 is YYDKDF (reference sequence). V lost 0 bases and J 5 bases, leaving 9 bases between the germline ends. The CDR3 consists of 14 residues. The CDR3 spells CATSRDLLVDTQYF. DNA for the CDR3: TGTGCCACCAGCAGAGATCTGCTAGTAGATACGCAGTATTTT.

This clone was recorded only once. The rearrangement links TRBV10-3 to TRBJ2-7; no clear D gene. Germline CDR1 reads ENHRY; CDR2 reads SYGVKD. The CDR3 spans 13 residues. Trimming removed 5 bases from V and 3 bases from J, with 11 bases in between. CDR3 protein: CAISYTQDYEQYF. The CDR3 DNA sequence: TGTGCCATCAGTTACACTCAGGACTACGAGCAGTACTTC.

This clone showed up just once. The gene calls are TRBV29-1 and TRBJ2-3; 10 bases map to TRBD2. Germline V gene lookup returns CDR1 SQVTM and CDR2 ANQGSEA. The CDR3 has 18 residues. Trimming took 1 base from V and 3 from J; bases not matched to a gene: 13. CDR3 amino acids: CSVEGFSGRPRKTDTQYF. Written as DNA, the CDR3 is TGCAGCGTTGAAGGATTTAGCGGGAGGCCAAGGAAAACAGATACGCAGTATTTT.

This clone has a single count. The chain couples TRBV7-9 to TRBJ2-2, with D hard to call. Between the trimmed V and J ends, which lost 1 base and 6 bases, there was a span of 9 bases. Looked up from germline, CDR1 is SEHNR and CDR2 is FQNEAQ (reference sequence). The CDR3 covers 14 residues. The DNA for the CDR3 is TGTGCCAGCAGCTTAGACTCGGCCGCCGGGGAGCTGTTTTTT. Translated: CASSLDSAAGELFF.

This clone occurred once. The rearrangement links TRBV7-2 to TRBJ1-5; D call uncertain. The V gene's germline CDR1 is SGHTA and CDR2 FQGNSA. The CDR3 loop spans 15 amino acids. The germline V and J ends were trimmed by 1 base and 5 bases, with 12 bases remaining between them. CDR3 in DNA: TGTGCCAGCAGCTTAGTTGTCGGGGAGTATCAGCCCCAGCATTTT. This encodes CASSLVVGEYQPQHF.

This chain connects TRBV5-1 to TRBJ2-7; 8 nucleotides align to TRBD1. Germline V gene sequence: CDR1 SGHRS, CDR2 YFSETQ. The ends lost 5 bases at V and 3 bases at J; junction bases unmatched: 10. The CDR3 contains 15 residues. DNA of the CDR3: TGCGCCAGCAGTTCCGGACAGGGTGGCTTCTACGAGCAGTACTTC. It codes for CASSSGQGGFYEQYF.

The rearrangement joins TRBV7-2 to TRBJ2-7; 10 bases line up with TRBD1. Germline trimming cut 1 base from V and 0 bases from J; bases unmatched to any gene: 6. The V gene's germline CDR1 is SGHTA and CDR2 FQGNSA. The CDR3 loop spans 17 amino acids. In DNA, the CDR3 is TGTGCCAGCAGCTTAGGCCGGGACAGGGGATTCTCCTACGAGCAGTACTTC. Its translation: CASSLGRDRGFSYEQYF.

The chain links TRBV7-3 to TRBJ1-2, with 9 bases aligning to TRBD1. Germline trimming cut 4 bases from V and 8 bases from J; bases unmatched to any gene: 11. Germline values: CDR1 SGHTA, CDR2 FQGTGA. The CDR3 consists of 15 residues. The CDR3 DNA reads as TGTGCCAGCAGCTCGACAGGGGGTTCTCTTCGGGGCTACACCTTC. This gives the protein CASSSTGGSLRGYTF.

In this sample, this clone turned up once. The chain uses TRBV7-9 and TRBJ2-7; D might be TRBD1 or TRBD2, each matching 5 bases. V dropped 5 bases and J dropped 0 bases, with 11 bases sitting between them. Germline assignment: CDR1 SEHNR and CDR2 FQNEAQ (reference sequence). The CDR3 runs to 14 residues. The CDR3 loop is CASSAGASSYEQYF. The DNA of the CDR3 is TGTGCCAGCAGCGCCGGGGCCAGCTCCTACGAGCAGTACTTC.

This chain links TRBV6-5 with TRBJ2-1, with D possibly TRBD2 on 6 matching bases. This CDR3 is built from 14 residues. CDR1 and CDR2 (germline): MNHEY, SVGAGI. Trimming left V 6 bases short and J 5 bases short, with 14 bases between. The CDR3 here is CASRPGLSNNEQFF. The CDR3 DNA follows: TGTGCCAGCAGGCCGGGACTGAGTAACAATGAGCAGTTCTTC.

The rearrangement uses TRBV7-3 and TRBJ2-1, with D possibly being TRBD2 (5 bases). The CDR3 consists of 15 residues. The ends were cut back, 0 bases at V and 6 bases at J, with 12 bases in the middle. Looked up from germline, CDR1 is SGHTA and CDR2 is FQGTGA. The CDR3 sequence is CASSLTGVGLNEQFF. CDR3 bases: TGTGCCAGCAGCTTAACCGGGGTAGGCCTCAATGAGCAGTTCTTC. Complete variable domain (other parts from reference TRBV7-3 and TRBJ2-1): GAGVSQTPSNKVTEKGKYVELRCDPISGHTALYWYRQSLGQGPEFLIYFQGTGAADDSGLPNDRFFAVRPEGSVSTLKIQRTERGDSAVYLCASSLTGVGLNEQFFGPGTRLTVL.

The chain joins TRBV15 to TRBJ1-6; D is perhaps TRBD1 (6 bases). V lost 2 bases and J 7 bases, leaving 15 bases between the germline ends. CDR1 is LNHNV, CDR2 YYDKDF, per germline (reference sequence). The length of the CDR3 is 16 residues. CDR3 residues: CATSRPRGGSNSPLHF. CDR3 DNA sequence: TGTGCCACCAGCAGACCTCGCGGGGGCAGCAATTCACCCCTCCACTTT.

The V and J genes are TRBV21-1 and TRBJ1-4; TRBD1 reflects the table's D call only, with no check against the DNA. TRBV21-1 is recorded as a pseudogene. The CDR3 is 15 amino acids. The CDR3 is CASNLWDRVKEKLFF. The CDR3 nucleotides read TGTGCCAGCAACTTATGGGACAGGGTAAAAGAAAAACTGTTTTTT.

This clone has only a few counts. This chain joins TRBV4-2 and TRBJ2-3; 11 bases align to TRBD2. Trimming removed 0 bases from V and 3 bases from J; junction bases left unmatched: 5. This CDR3 contains 17 residues. In germline, CDR1 is LGHNA, CDR2 YNFKEQ. The DNA for the CDR3 is TGTGCCAGCAGCCAAGATCCTACTAGCGGGGGAACAGATACGCAGTATTTT. It specifies CASSQDPTSGGTDTQYF.

The chain carries TRBV11-2 and TRBJ2-7, with 7 positions matching TRBD2. Germline values: CDR1 SGHAT, CDR2 FQNNGV. CDR3 size: 15 residues. V lost 6 bases to trimming and J lost 0 bases; unmatched junction nucleotides: 8. The CDR3 here is CASRSPRGNSYEQYF. The CDR3 nucleotides read TGTGCCAGCAGGTCCCCGCGGGGGAACTCCTACGAGCAGTACTTC.